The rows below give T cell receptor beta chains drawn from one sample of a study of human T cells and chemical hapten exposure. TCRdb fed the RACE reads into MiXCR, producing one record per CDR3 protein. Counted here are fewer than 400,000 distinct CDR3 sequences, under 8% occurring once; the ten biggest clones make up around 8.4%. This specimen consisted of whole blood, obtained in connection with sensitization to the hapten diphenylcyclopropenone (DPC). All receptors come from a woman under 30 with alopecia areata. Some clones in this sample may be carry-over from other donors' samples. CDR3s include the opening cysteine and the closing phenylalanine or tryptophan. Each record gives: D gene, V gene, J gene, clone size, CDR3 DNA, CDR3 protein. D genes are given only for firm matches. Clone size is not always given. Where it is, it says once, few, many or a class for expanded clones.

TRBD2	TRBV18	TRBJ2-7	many	TGTGCCAGCTCACTCACTAGCGGGGGCATCTACGAGCAGTACTTC	CASSLTSGGIYEQYF
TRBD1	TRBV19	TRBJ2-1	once	TGTGCCAGTAGGAGAGAGACAGGGGGCGCGGGCAATGAGCAGTTCTTC	CASRRETGGAGNEQFF
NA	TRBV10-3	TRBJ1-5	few	TGTGCCATCAGTGGACAGTACAATCAGCCCCAGCATTTT	CAISGQYNQPQHF
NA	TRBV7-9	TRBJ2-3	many	TGTGCCAGCAGCTTAGCGAATACGCAGTATTTT	CASSLANTQYF
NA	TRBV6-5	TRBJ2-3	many	TGTGCCACCAAATTGGCCTATACGCAGTATTTT	CATKLAYTQYF
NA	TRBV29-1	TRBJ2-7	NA	TGCAGCGCCCGAGGGGACTACGAGCAGTACTTC	CSARGDYEQYF
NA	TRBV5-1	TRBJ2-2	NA	TGCGCCAGCAGCTTGGTTACGGACACCGGGGAGCTGTTTTTT	CASSLVTDTGELFF
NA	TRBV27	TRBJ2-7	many	TGTGCCAGCGGGCAGGCGACGACCTACGAGCAGTACTTC	CASGQATTYEQYF
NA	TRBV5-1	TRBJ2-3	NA	TGCGCCAGCAGCCCTCAATCCGGGGCTGATACGCAGTATTTT	CASSPQSGADTQYF
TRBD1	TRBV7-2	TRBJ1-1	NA	TGTGCCAGCAGCTACCAGACAGGGGGGGTAACTGAAGCTTTCTTT	CASSYQTGGVTEAFF
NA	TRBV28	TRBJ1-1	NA	TGTGCCAGCAGTCTCATTTCCAGGGGAGGTACTGAAGCTTTCTTT	CASSLISRGGTEAFF
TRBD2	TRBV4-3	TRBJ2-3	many	TGCGCCAGCAGCCAAAATAGCGGGGGGGGAGGCGCAGATACGCAGTATTTT	CASSQNSGGGGADTQYF
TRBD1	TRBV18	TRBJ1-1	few	TGTGCCAGCTCACCTCCCGGGACAGGAATGAACACTGAAGCTTTCTTT	CASSPPGTGMNTEAFF
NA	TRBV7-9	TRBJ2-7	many	TGTGCCAGCAGCAGCCGCGTAGGCCGGGGGAGCTCCTACGAGCAGTACTTC	CASSSRVGRGSSYEQYF
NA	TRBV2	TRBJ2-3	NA	TGTGCCACACGGACAGAGAGCACAGATACGCAGTATTTT	CATRTESTDTQYF
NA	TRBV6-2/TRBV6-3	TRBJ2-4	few	TGTGCCACCTTGGGGGCGTATGGCCAGTACTTC	CATLGAYGQYF
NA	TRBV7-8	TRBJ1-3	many	TGTGCCAGCAGCTTAGGGACCTCTGGAAACACCATATATTTT	CASSLGTSGNTIYF
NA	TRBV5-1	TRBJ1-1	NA	TGCGCCAGCAGCTTGGTCCTTGCGGACACTGAAGCTTTCTTT	CASSLVLADTEAFF
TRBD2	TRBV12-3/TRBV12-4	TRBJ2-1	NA	TGTGCCAGCAGTTTCCGCGGGGGGGCCGGGAACAATGAGCAGTTCTTC	CASSFRGGAGNNEQFF
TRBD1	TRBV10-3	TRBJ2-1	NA	TGTGCCATCAGTGAGGGGGGGACAGGGAGCAATGAGCAGTTCTTC	CAISEGGTGSNEQFF
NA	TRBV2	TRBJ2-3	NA	TGTGCCAGCAGTGAAGCGCTTCCGGAAATCACAGATACGCAGTATTTT	CASSEALPEITDTQYF
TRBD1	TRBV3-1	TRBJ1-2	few	TGTGCCAGCAGCCAGCGACAGGGACTATCCTCTGGCTACACCTTC	CASSQRQGLSSGYTF
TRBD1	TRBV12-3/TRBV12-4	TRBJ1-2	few	TGTGCCGCTACAGGGGGGGATATCCCTAACTATGGCTACACCTTC	CAATGGDIPNYGYTF
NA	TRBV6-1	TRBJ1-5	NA	TGTGCCAGCAAGGTGACTAGCAATCAGCCCCAGCATTTT	CASKVTSNQPQHF
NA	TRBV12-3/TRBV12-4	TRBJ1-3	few	TGTGCCAGCAGTTTAGGGGGAGACTTCCCAAGAAACACCATATATTTT	CASSLGGDFPRNTIYF
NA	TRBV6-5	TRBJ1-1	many	TGTGCCAGCAGTAGAGGGCTGAACACTGAAGCTTTCTTT	CASSRGLNTEAFF
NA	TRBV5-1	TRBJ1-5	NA	TGCGCCAGCAGCTTGGATGGGGGCTCGGGCAATCAGCCCCAGCATTTT	CASSLDGGSGNQPQHF
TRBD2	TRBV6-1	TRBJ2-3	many	TGTGCCAGCAGCCCAACTAGCGGGGGGGCAGATACGCAGTATTTT	CASSPTSGGADTQYF
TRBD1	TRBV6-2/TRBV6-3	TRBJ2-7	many	TGTGCCAGCAGTGAGGACAGGGAGGACTACGAGCAGTACTTC	CASSEDREDYEQYF
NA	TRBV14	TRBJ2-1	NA	TGTGCCAGCAGCCAAGATAGGAGAGGGGGCAATGAGCAGTTCTTC	CASSQDRRGGNEQFF
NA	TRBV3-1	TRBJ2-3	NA	TGTGCCAGCAGCCGTCAGACCGGAGGGACAGATACGCAGTATTTT	CASSRQTGGTDTQYF
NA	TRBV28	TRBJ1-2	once	TGTGCCAGCAGTTTATATCCGGTTAACTATGGCTACACCTTC	CASSLYPVNYGYTF